Listed here is a single T cell receptor beta chain. Its antigen remains unidentified. The CDR3 loop spans 15 amino acids. This specimen belongs to a study of T cells expressing NK-cell markers. Study-wide points: About six donors showed dominant NKG2C+ clonotypes comprising roughly 1.0-7.0% of their CD8+ T cells.

Using the 5' RACE reads, TCRdb records one entry per CDR3 protein without DNA. This sample's clone table lists about 390,000 distinct CDR3 sequences. Sample: blood T cells: a sorted CD56 or NKG2C T cell subset, CD4+ or CD8+ T cells, or bulk PBMC T cells (not recorded which). This sequence was found in a woman between 50 and 59 years old in good health. V usage is TRBV12-3 or TRBV12-4 and J usage is TRBJ2-1. The CDR3 here is CASSKTESGINEQFF.